This TCR beta chain was retrieved from a study of blood T cell repertoires in COVID-19. For the study at large: Sites in the United States, Italy and Spain provided acute and convalescent COVID-19 samples.

Germline CDR1 is SGHTA and CDR2 is FQGNSA. There are 16 residues in the CDR3. Losses at the gene ends were 1 base for V and 1 base for J; bases not matched to a gene: 6. Assay: immunoSEQ multiplex PCR; the TCRdb copy retains only in-frame clones and omits some. In the table there are 70,000 or so clones, 70% to 80% of which are singletons. The V call is TRBV7-2, the J call TRBJ2-7; 8 bases match TRBD1. The TCR was taken from a human donor in a cohort sampled during active COVID-19. The sample taken for sequencing was peripheral blood. CDR3 nucleotides: TGTGCCAGCAGCTTAGGGGACAGGTATTGGTCCTACGAGCAGTACTTC. Its protein is CASSLGDRYWSYEQYF. Full variable domain (outside the CDR3, taken from reference TRBV7-2 and TRBJ2-7): GAGVSQSPSNKVTEKGKDVELRCDPISGHTALYWYRQSLGQGLEFLIYFQGNSAPDKSGLPSDRFSAERTGGSVSTLTIQRTQQEDSAVYLCASSLGDRYWSYEQYFGPGTRLTVT.